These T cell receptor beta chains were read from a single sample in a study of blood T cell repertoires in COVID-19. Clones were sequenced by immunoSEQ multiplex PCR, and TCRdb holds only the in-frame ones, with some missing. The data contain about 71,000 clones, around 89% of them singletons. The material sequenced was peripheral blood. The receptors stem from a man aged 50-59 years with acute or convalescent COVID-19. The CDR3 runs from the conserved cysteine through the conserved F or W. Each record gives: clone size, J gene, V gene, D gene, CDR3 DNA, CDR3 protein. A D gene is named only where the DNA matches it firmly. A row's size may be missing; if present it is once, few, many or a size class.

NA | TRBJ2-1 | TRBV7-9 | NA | TGTGCCAGCAGACCGGGGGCCTACAATGAGCAGTTCTTC | CASRPGAYNEQFF
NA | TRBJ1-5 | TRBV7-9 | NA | TGTGCCAGCAGCCGTGGAGGGCTTAGCAATCAGCCCCAGCATTTT | CASSRGGLSNQPQHF
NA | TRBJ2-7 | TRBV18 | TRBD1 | TGTGCCAGCTCACCCGGGACAGGGGAATTCTACGAGCAGTACTTC | CASSPGTGEFYEQYF
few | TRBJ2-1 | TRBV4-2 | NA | TGTGCCAGCAGCCAAGATCTCTACAATGAGCAGTTCTTC | CASSQDLYNEQFF
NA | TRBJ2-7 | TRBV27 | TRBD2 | TGTGCCAGCGGAGCGGGAGTCCCCTACGAGCAGTACTTC | CASGAGVPYEQYF
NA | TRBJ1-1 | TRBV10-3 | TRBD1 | TGTGCCATCAGCCCCGGGACAGGGAGAACTGAAGCTTTCTTT | CAISPGTGRTEAFF
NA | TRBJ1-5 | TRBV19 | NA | TGTGCCAGTAGTATAGGCAGGGGTAGCAATCAGCCCCAGCATTTT | CASSIGRGSNQPQHF
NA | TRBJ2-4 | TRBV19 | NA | TGTGCCAGTCAGAAGGGACACCTCTCGGCCAAAAACATTCAGTACTTC | CASQKGHLSAKNIQYF
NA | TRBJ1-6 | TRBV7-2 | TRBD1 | TGTGCCAGCAGCTTTTACAGGGGTGGTTCACCCCTCCACTTT | CASSFYRGGSPLHF
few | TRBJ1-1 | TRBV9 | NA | TGTGCCAGCAGCGTTCAGACTAACACTGAAGCTTTCTTT | CASSVQTNTEAFF
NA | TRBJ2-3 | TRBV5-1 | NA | TGCGCCAGCAGCTCCCACAGCGCTTGGCCCCGGGGGGATACGCAGTATTTT | CASSSHSAWPRGDTQYF
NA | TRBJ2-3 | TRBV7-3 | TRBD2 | TGTGCCAGCAGCTTAGTTAGCGGGAGAATCATGTATTTT | CASSLVSGRIMYF
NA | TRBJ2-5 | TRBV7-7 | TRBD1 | TGTGCCAGCAGCACCGTCCGGGACAGGGAATGGGAAGAGACCCAGTACTTC | CASSTVRDREWEETQYF
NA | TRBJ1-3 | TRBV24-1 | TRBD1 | TGTGCCACCAGTGACCTCCCTAGGACAGGGGCACACTCTGGAAACACCATATATTTT | CATSDLPRTGAHSGNTIYF
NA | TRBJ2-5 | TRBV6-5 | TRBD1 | TGTGCCAGCAGTTACCGGACAGGGATACAAGAGACCCAGTACTTC | CASSYRTGIQETQYF
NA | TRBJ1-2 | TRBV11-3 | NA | TGTGCCAGCAGCTTCGGGACTCTCTCCCTAGATGGCTACACCTTC | CASSFGTLSLDGYTF
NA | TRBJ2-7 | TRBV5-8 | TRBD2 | TGTGCCAGCAGCTTGGATGGGACTAGCGGGGAAAGCTACGAGCAGTACTTC | CASSLDGTSGESYEQYF
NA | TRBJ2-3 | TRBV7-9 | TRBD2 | TGTGCCAGCAGCCCCCCCGGACTAGCGGGAACGGATACGCAGTATTTT | CASSPPGLAGTDTQYF
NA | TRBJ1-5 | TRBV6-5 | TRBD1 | TGTGCCAGCAGAGAGGGGGCCAAGGGCAATCAGCCCCAGCATTTT | CASREGAKGNQPQHF
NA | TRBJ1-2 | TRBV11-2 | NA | TGTGCCAGCAGCACTACGGCGGGCGGCTATGGCTACACCTTC | CASSTTAGGYGYTF
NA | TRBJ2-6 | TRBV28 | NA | TGTGCCAGCACCCGAGGAAGCTCTGGGGCCAACGTCCTGACTTTC | CASTRGSSGANVLTF
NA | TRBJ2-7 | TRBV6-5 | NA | TGTGCCAGCAGGACTAGACTAGGCCTCTCCTACGAGCAGTACTTC | CASRTRLGLSYEQYF
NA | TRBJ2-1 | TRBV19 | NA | TGTGCCAGTAGTAACCGGGTCCGAAACAATGAGCAGTTCTTC | CASSNRVRNNEQFF
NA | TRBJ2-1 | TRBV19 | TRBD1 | TGTGCCAGTGTCGAGACCGGGACAGGGTACAATGAGCAGTTCTTC | CASVETGTGYNEQFF
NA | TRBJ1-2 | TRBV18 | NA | TGTGCCAGCTCACCCGGGAGGACCTCGTATGGCTACACCTTC | CASSPGRTSYGYTF
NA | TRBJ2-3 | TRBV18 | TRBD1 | TGTGCCAGCTCACCACCGGGACAGGGGGAGACAGATACGCAGTATTTT | CASSPPGQGETDTQYF
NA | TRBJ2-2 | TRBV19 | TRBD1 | TGTGCCAGTAGTATCCCGGGACAGGGGGCTTGGACCGGGGAGCTGTTTTTT | CASSIPGQGAWTGELFF
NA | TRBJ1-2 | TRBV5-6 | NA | TGTGCCAGCAGCTTGGCCTCGGTTAAGGGCTACACCTTC | CASSLASVKGYTF
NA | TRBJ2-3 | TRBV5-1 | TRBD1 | TGCGCCAGCAGCGGACAGGGGACTAGCACAGATACGCAGTATTTT | CASSGQGTSTDTQYF
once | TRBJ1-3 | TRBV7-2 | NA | TGTGCCAGCAGGGGACACGAAGTCTCTGGAAACACCATATATTTT | CASRGHEVSGNTIYF
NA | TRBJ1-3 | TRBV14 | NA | TGTGCCAGCAGCCAAGATTCCAGGGTTCGGACTGGAAACACCATATATTTT | CASSQDSRVRTGNTIYF
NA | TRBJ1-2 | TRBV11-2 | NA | TGTGCCAGCAGCCACAGGGCAGATGGCTACACCTTC | CASSHRADGYTF
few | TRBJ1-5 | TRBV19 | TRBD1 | TGTGCCAGTAGTATGACAGGGTTATTGGATCAGCCCCAGCATTTT | CASSMTGLLDQPQHF
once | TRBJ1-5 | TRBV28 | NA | TGTGCCAGCAGTCCACGGCAGGGCGGCAATCAGCCCCAGCATTTT | CASSPRQGGNQPQHF
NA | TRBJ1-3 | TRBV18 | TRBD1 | TGTGCCAGCTCAGCCGGGACAGGGAACGGGCGTGGGAACACCATATATTTT | CASSAGTGNGRGNTIYF
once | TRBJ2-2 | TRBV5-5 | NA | TGTGCCAGCAGCTCAGAGGGGGGGGCCGGGGAGCTGTTTTTT | CASSSEGGAGELFF
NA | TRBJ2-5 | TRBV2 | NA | TGTGCCATCCCCACCGGGTCGCAAGAGACCCAGTACTTC | CAIPTGSQETQYF
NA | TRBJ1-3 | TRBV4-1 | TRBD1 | TGCGCCAGCAGCCTAACTCGGACAGGCTTAAACACCATATATTTT | CASSLTRTGLNTIYF
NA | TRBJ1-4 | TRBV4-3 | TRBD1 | TGCGCCAGCAGCCAAGAGGGATACAACAGGGGTGGTGAAAAACTGTTTTTT | CASSQEGYNRGGEKLFF
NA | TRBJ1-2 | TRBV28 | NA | TGTGCCAGCAGTCATAGGACTGGGGAGCCTGGCTACACCTTC | CASSHRTGEPGYTF
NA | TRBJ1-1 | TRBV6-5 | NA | TGTGCCAGCAGTTACTCGGCAGGGTTGGACACTGAAGCTTTCTTT | CASSYSAGLDTEAFF
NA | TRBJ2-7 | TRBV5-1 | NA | TGCGCCAGCAGCGGTGACTCTTTATCCTACGAGCAGTACTTC | CASSGDSLSYEQYF
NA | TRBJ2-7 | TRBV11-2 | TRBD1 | TGTGCCAGCAGCTCCAGGGACCGGGACAGGAACTACGAGCAGTACTTC | CASSSRDRDRNYEQYF
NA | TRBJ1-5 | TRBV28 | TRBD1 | TGTGCCAGCAGGCCCGAGACAGGGGGCGAACAGCCCCAGCATTTT | CASRPETGGEQPQHF
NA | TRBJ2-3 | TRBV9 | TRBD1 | TGTGCCACGACGACGACAGGGGAACCCACAGATACGCAGTATTTT | CATTTTGEPTDTQYF
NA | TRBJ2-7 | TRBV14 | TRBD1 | TGTGCCAGCAGCCAAGAGGACAGGGTCGACGAGCAGTACTTC | CASSQEDRVDEQYF
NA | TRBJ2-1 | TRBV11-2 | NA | TGTGCCAGCAGCTTAAGGGGGGGGACCCAACACAATGAGCAGTTCTTC | CASSLRGGTQHNEQFF
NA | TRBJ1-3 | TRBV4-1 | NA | TGCGCCAGCAGCCATGGAGGCATCTTCTCTGGAAACACCATATATTTT | CASSHGGIFSGNTIYF
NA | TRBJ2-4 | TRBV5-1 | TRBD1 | TGCGCCAGCAGCCGGGACAGGGGTGTCAAAAACATTCAGTACTTC | CASSRDRGVKNIQYF
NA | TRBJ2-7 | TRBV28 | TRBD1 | TGTGCCAGCAGTCGTCCCGGGACAGGGAACGGCGAGCAGTACTTC | CASSRPGTGNGEQYF
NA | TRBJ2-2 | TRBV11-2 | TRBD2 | TGTGCCAGCAGCTTAGGACTAGCGGTGGGGGAGCTGTTTTTT | CASSLGLAVGELFF
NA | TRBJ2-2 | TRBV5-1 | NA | TGCGCCAGCAGCTTTGTCGGCGGGGAGCTGTTTTTT | CASSFVGGELFF
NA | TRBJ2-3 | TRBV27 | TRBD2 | TGTGCCAGCAGTCCGTCGGGACTAGCGGGAGTAGGGGATACGCAGTATTTT | CASSPSGLAGVGDTQYF